What follows describes a single TCR beta chain. As yet, its antigen is unknown. A much more abundant neighbour one base away suggests this may be a read error. There are 15 residues in the CDR3. Germline values: CDR1 MNHNS, CDR2 SASEGT. Full-length variable regions came from constant-region reverse primers plus semi-nested Nested Universal Primer A PCR. Via MiXCR, TCRdb re-called the 5' RACE reads, giving one row per CDR3 protein. Among fewer than 55,000 distinct CDR3 sequences listed, more than 20% were seen once. The study, taken as a whole, reports: The larger cohort examined one V-J beta rearrangement, not whole repertoires. Tumor memory CD4+ T cell TCR gene usage clustered with blood and lymph node memory CD4+ cells and lymph node naive CD4+ cells. Tumor-infiltrating Treg TCR alpha and beta sequences overlapped most with tumor naive CD4+ T cells, then blood naive.

Treg sorting used a CD4+CD25+CD127-/low gate. V usage is TRBV6-1 and J usage is TRBJ2-5; 13 bases match TRBD2. This receptor was obtained from a female donor with breast cancer. Sequenced: Tregs sorted from a lymph node. CDR3 in amino acids: CAGSRLAGGQETQYF. The CDR3 DNA follows: TGTGCCGGCAGTAGACTAGCGGGAGGCCAAGAGACCCAGTACTTC.